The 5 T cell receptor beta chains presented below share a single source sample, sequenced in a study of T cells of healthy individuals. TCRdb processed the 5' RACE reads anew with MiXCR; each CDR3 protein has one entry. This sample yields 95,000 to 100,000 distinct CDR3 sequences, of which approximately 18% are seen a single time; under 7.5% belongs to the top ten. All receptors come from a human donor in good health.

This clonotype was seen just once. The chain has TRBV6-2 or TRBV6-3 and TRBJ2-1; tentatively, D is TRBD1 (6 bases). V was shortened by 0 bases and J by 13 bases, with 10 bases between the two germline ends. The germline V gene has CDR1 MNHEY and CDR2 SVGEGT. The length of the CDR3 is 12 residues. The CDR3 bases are TGTGCCAGCAGTTACTCGAACAGGGCCCAGTTCTTC. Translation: CASSYSNRAQFF.

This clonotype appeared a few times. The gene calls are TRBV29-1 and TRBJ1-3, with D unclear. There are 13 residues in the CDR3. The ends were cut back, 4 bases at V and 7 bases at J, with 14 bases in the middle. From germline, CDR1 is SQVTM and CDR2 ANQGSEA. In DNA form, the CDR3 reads TGCAGCGTTGCGGACCGTGAGTCGAACACCATATATTTT. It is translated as CSVADRESNTIYF.

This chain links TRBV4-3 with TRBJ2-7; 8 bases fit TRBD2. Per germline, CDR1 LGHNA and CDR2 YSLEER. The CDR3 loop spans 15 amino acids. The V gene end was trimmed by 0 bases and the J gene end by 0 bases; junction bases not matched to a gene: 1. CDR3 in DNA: TGCGCCAGCAGCCAAGAGAGCGGGGGCTCCTACGAGCAGTACTTC. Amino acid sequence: CASSQESGGSYEQYF.

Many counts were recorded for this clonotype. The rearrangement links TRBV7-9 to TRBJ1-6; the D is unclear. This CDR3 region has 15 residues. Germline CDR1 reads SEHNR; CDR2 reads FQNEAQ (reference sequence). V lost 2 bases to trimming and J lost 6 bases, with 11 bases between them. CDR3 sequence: CASSLRGRLNSPLHF. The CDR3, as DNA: TGTGCCAGCAGCTTACGCGGGAGGCTTAATTCACCCCTCCACTTT.

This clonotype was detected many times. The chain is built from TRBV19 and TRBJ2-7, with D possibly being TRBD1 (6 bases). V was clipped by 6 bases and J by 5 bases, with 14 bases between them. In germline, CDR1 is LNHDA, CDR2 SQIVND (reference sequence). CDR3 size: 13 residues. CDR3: CASRRDMNHEQYF. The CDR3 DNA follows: TGTGCCAGTAGACGGGACATGAATCACGAGCAGTACTTC.